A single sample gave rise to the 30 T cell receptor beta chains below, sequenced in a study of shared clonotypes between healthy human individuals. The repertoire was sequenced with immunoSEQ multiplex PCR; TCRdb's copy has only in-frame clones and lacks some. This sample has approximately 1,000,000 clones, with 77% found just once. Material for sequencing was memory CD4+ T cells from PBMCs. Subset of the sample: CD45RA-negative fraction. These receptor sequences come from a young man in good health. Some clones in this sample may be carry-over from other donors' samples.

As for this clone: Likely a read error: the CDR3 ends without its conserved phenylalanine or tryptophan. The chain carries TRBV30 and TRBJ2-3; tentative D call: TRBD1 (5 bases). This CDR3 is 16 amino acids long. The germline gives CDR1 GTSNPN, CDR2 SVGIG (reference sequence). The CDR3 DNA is TGTGCCTGTAGTGTAGTAGGGGTATCAAACCTAGATACGCAGTATTCT. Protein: CACSVVGVSNLDTQYS.

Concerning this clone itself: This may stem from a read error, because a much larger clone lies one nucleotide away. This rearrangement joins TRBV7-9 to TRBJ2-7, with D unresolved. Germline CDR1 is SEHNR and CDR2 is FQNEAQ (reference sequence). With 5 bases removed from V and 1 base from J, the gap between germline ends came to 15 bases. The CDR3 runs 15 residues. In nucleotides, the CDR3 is TGTGCCAGCAGCCAACTGGCTAGGCTTTCCTACGAGCAGTACTTC. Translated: CASSQLARLSYEQYF.

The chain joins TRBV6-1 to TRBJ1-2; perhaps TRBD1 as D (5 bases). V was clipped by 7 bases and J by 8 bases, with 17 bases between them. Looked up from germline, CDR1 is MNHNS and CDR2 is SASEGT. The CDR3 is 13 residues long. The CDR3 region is CASTPGGYGGYTF. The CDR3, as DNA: TGTGCCAGCACCCCCGGGGGGTATGGGGGCTACACCTTC.

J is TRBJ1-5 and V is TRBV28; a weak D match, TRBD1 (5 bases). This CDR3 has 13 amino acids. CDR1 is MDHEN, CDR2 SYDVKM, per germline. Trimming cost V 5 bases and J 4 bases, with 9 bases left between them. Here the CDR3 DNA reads TGTGCCAGCAGTGACAGACCAAATCAGCCCCAGCATTTT. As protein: CASSDRPNQPQHF.

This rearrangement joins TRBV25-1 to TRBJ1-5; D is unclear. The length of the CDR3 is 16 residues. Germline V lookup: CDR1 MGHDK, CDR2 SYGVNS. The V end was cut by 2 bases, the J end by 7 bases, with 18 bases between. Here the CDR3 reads CASSEIGRTSPQPQHF. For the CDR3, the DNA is TGTGCCAGCAGTGAAATAGGCCGGACCTCCCCCCAGCCCCAGCATTTT.

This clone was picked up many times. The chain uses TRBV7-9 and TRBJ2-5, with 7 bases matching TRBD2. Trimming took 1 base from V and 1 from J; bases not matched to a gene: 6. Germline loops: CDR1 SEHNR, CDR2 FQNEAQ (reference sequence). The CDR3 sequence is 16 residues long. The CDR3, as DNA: TGTGCCAGCAGCTTAGGTTTGAGCGGGACCCAAGAGACCCAGTACTTC. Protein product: CASSLGLSGTQETQYF.

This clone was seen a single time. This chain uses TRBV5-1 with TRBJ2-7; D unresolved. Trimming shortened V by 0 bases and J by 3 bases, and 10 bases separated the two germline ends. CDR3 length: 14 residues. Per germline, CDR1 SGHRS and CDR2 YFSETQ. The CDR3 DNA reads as TGCGCCAGCAGCTTGGTTGGGCAGGACTACGAGCAGTACTTC. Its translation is CASSLVGQDYEQYF.

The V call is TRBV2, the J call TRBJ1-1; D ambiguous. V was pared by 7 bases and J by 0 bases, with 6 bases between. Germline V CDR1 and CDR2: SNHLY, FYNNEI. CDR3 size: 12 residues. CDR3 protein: CASIQLNTEAFF. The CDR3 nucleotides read TGTGCCAGCATCCAACTGAACACTGAAGCTTTCTTT.

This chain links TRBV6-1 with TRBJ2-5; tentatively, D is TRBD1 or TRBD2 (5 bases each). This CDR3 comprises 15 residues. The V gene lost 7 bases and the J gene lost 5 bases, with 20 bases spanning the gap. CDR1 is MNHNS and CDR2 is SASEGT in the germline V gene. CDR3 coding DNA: TGTGCCAGCACCCAAGGGACCCCGGGGCAGGAGACCCAGTACTTC. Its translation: CASTQGTPGQETQYF.

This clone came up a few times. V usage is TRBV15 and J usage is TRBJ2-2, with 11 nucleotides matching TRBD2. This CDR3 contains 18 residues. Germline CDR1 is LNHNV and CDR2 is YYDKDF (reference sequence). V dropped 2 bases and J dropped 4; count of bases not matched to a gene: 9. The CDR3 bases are TGTGCCACCAGCAGAAAACCTACTAGCGGGAGCATCACCGGGGAGCTGTTTTTT. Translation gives CATSRKPTSGSITGELFF. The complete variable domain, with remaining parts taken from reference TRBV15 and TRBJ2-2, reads DAMVIQNPRYQVTQFGKPVTLSCSQTLNHNVMYWYQQKSSQAPKLLFHYYDKDFNNEADTPDNFQSRRPNTSFCFLDIRSPGLGDTAMYLCATSRKPTSGSITGELFFGEGSRLTVL.

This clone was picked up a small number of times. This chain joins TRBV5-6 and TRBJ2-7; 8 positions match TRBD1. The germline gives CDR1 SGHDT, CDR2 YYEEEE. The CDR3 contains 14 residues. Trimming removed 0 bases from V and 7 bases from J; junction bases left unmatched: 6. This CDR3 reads CASSLGTGRGEQYF. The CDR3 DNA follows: TGTGCCAGCAGCTTGGGGACAGGGCGTGGGGAGCAGTACTTC.

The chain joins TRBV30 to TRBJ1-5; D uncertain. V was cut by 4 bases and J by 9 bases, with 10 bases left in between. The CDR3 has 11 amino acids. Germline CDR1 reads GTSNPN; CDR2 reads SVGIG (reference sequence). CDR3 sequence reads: CAWKAEGPQHF. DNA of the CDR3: TGTGCCTGGAAGGCCGAGGGGCCCCAGCATTTT.

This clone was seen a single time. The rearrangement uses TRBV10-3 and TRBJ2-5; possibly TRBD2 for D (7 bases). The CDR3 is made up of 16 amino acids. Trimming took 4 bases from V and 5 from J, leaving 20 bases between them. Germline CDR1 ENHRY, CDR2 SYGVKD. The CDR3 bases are TGTGCCATCAGTGCTTCAGGGAGGGCCCAGGGGGAGACCCAGTACTTC. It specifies CAISASGRAQGETQYF.

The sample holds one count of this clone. The DNA for the CDR3 is TGCGCCAGCAGCCAAGAACGGGGGATCAGCTCTGGAAACACCATATATTTT. The encoded protein is CASSQERGISSGNTIYF. V is TRBV4-3 and J is TRBJ1-3; D is perhaps TRBD1 (5 bases). V was trimmed by 0 bases and J by 0 bases, leaving 12 bases between them. This CDR3 contains 17 residues. Germline-derived CDR1 and CDR2 are LGHNA and YSLEER.

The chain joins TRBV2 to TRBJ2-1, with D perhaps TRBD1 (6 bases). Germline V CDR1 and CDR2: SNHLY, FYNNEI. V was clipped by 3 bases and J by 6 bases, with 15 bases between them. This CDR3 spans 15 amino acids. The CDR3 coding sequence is TGTGCCAGCAGTGACCTAGGACAGTTTCCCAATGAGCAGTTCTTC. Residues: CASSDLGQFPNEQFF.

This CDR3 reads CASSLEGTGANVLTF. CDR3 DNA: TGCGCCAGCAGCTTAGAAGGTACTGGGGCCAACGTCCTGACTTTC. The V call is TRBV5-1, the J call TRBJ2-6; D uncertain. Germline V gene lookup returns CDR1 SGHRS and CDR2 YFSETQ. The CDR3 contains 15 residues. Trimming removed 2 bases at V and 2 bases at J, with 8 bases between.

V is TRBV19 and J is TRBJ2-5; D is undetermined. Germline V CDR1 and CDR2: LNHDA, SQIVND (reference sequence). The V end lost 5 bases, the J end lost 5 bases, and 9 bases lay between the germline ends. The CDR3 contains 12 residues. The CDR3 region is CASSVTGETQYF. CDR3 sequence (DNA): TGTGCCAGTAGTGTGACCGGGGAGACCCAGTACTTC.

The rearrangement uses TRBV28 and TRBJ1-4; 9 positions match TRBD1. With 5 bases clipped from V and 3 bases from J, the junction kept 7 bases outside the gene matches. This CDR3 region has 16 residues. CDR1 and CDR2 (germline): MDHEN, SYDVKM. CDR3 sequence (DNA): TGTGCCAGCAGTGACACAGGGGGCTCCTCTAATGAAAAACTGTTTTTT. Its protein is CASSDTGGSSNEKLFF.

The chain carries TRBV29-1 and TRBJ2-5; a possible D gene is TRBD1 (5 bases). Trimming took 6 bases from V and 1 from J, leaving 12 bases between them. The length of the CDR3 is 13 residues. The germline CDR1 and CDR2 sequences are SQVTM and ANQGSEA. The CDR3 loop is CSVSDTSQETQYF. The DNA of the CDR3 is TGCAGCGTCTCGGACACCAGCCAAGAGACCCAGTACTTC. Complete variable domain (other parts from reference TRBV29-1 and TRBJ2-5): SAVISQKPSRDICQRGTSLTIQCQVDSQVTMMFWYRQQPGQSLTLIATANQGSEATYESGFVIDKFPISRPNLTFSTLTVSNMSPEDSSIYLCSVSDTSQETQYFGPGTRLLVL.

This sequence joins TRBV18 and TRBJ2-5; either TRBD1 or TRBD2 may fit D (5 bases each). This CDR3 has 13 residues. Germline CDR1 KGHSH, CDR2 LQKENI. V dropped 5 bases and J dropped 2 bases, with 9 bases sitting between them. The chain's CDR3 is CASSGGLQETQYF. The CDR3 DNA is TGTGCCAGCTCAGGGGGTCTACAAGAGACCCAGTACTTC.

CDR3 coding DNA: TGTGCCAGCAGCCCAAACGGGGGTAACTCTGGGGCCAACGTCCTGACTTTC. Encoded protein: CASSPNGGNSGANVLTF. The chain has TRBV9 and TRBJ2-6; a weak D match, TRBD2 (6 bases). Per germline, CDR1 SGDLS and CDR2 YYNGEE. V lost 4 bases and J lost 0, with 14 bases in between. The CDR3 has 17 amino acids.

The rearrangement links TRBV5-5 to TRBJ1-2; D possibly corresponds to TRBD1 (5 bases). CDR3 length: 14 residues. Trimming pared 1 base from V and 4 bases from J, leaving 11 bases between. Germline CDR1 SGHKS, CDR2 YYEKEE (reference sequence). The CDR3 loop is CASSLWQGTYGYTF. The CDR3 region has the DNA TGTGCCAGCAGCTTGTGGCAGGGTACCTATGGCTACACCTTC.

CDR3 DNA sequence: TGTGCCAGCAGCCCGGGACAGATAGTTAACTATGGCTACACCTTC. Translated: CASSPGQIVNYGYTF. The V gene is TRBV7-6, the J gene TRBJ1-2; TRBD1 agrees at 7 bases. The length of the CDR3 is 15 residues. Germline-derived CDR1 and CDR2 are SGHVS and FNYEAQ. With 5 bases clipped from V and 1 base from J, the junction kept 7 bases outside the gene matches.

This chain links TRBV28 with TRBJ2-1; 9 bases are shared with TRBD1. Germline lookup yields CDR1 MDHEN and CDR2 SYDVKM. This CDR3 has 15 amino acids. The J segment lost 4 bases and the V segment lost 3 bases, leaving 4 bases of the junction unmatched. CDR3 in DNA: TGTGCCAGCAGTTTGTGGACAGGGGATTACAATGAGCAGTTCTTC. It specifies CASSLWTGDYNEQFF.

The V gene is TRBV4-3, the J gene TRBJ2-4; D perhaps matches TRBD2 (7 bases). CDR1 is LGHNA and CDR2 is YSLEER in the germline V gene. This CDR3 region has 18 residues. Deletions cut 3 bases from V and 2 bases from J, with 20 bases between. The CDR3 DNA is TGCGCCAGCAGCCAGCACCGGGACTACGGGGGCACCAAAAACATTCAGTACTTC. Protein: CASSQHRDYGGTKNIQYF.

CDR3 DNA: TGTGCCAGCAGATTGACGACTAGCACAGATACGCAGTATTTT. It yields the protein CASRLTTSTDTQYF. The V call is TRBV2, the J call TRBJ2-3; no firm D call. The V end lost 6 bases, the J end lost 0 bases, and 10 bases lay between the germline ends. Per the germline V gene, CDR1 is SNHLY and CDR2 is FYNNEI. The CDR3 is 14 residues long.

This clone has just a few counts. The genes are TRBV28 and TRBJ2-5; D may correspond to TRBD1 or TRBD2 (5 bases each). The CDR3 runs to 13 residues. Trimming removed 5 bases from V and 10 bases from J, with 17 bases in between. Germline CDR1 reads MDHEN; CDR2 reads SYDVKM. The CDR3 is CASSRGRMGSQYF. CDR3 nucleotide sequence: TGTGCCAGCAGTCGGGGCCGGATGGGGAGCCAGTACTTC.

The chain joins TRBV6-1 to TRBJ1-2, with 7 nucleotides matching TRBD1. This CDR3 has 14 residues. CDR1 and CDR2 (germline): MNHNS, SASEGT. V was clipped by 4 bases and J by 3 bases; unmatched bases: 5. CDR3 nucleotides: TGTGCCAGCAGTGCCGACAGGGCGCACTATGGCTACACCTTC. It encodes CASSADRAHYGYTF.

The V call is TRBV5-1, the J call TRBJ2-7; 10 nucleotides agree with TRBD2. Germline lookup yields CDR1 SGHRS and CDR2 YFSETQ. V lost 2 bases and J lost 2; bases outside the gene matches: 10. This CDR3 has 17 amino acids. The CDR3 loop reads CASSLGPSGGRTYEQYF. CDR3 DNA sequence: TGCGCCAGCAGCTTAGGTCCTAGCGGGGGAAGGACCTACGAGCAGTACTTC.

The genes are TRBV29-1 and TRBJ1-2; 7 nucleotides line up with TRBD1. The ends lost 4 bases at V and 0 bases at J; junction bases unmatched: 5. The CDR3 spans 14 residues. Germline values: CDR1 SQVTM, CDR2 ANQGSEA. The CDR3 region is CSVARDSSNYGYTF. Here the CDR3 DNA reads TGCAGCGTTGCTAGGGACAGCTCTAACTATGGCTACACCTTC. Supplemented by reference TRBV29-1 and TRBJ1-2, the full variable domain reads SAVISQKPSRDICQRGTSLTIQCQVDSQVTMMFWYRQQPGQSLTLIATANQGSEATYESGFVIDKFPISRPNLTFSTLTVSNMSPEDSSIYLCSVARDSSNYGYTFGSGTRLTVV.